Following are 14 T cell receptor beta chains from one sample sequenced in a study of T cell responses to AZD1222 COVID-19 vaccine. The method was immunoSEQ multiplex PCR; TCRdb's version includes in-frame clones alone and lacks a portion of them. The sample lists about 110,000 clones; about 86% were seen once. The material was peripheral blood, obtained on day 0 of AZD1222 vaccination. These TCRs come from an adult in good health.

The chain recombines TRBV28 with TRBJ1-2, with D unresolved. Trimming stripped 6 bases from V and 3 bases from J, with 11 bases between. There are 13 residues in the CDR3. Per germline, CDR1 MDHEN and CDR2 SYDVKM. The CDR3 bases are TGTGCCAGCAGGGAGCCTGCGGACTATGGCTACACCTTC. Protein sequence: CASREPADYGYTF.

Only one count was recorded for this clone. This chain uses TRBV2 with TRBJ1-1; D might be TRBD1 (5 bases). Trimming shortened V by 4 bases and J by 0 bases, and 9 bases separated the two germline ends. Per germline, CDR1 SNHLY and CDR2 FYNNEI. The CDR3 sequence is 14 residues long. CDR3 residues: CASSGDGMNTEAFF. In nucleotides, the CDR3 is TGTGCCAGCAGTGGGGACGGGATGAACACTGAAGCTTTCTTT.

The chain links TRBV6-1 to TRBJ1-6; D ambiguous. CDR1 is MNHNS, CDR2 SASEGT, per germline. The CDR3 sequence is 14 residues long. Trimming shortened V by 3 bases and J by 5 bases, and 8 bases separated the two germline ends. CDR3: CASSDSSDNSPLHF. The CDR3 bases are TGTGCCAGCAGTGATTCGAGCGATAATTCACCCCTCCACTTT.

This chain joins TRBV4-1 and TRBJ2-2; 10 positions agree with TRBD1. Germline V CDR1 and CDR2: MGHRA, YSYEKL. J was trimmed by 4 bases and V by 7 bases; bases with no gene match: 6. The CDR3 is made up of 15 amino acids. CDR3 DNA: TGCGCCAGCACGGTTGGACAGGGGGTCACCGGGGAGCTGTTTTTT. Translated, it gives CASTVGQGVTGELFF.

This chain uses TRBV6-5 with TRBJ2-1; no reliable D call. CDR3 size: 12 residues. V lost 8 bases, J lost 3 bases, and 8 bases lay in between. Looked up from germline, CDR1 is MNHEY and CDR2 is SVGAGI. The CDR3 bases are TGTGCCAGCGGTCCAGGCTACAATGAGCAGTTCTTC. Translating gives CASGPGYNEQFF.

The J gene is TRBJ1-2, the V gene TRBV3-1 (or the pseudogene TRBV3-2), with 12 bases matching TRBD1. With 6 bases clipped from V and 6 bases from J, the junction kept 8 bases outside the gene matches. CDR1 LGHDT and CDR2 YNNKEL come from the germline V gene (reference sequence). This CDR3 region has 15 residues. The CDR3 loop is CASRGGDRGLHGYTF. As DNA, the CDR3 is TGTGCCAGCAGGGGTGGGGACAGGGGGCTTCATGGCTACACCTTC.

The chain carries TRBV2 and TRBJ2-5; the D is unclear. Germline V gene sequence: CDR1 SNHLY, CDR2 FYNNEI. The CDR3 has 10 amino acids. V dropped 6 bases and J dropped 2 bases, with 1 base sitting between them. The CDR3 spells CASRQETQYF. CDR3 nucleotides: TGTGCCAGCAGACAAGAGACCCAGTACTTC. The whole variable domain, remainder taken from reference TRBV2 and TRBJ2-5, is EPEVTQTPSHQVTQMGQEVILRCVPISNHLYFYWYRQILGQKVEFLVSFYNNEISEKSEIFDDQFSVERPDGSNFTLKIRSTKLEDSAMYFCASRQETQYFGPGTRLLVL.

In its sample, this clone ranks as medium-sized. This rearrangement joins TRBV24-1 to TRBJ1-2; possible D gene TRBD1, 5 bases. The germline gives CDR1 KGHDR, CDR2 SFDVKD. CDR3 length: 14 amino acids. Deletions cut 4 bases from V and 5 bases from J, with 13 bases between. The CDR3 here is CATSEGTSSYGYTF. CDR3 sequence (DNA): TGTGCCACCAGTGAAGGGACTTCAAGTTATGGCTACACCTTC.

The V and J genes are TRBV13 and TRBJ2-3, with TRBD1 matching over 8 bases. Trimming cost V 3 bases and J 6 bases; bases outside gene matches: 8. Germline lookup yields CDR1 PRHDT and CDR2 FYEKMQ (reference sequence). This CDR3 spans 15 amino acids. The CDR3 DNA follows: TGTGCCAGCAGCTTCCGTCAGGGGGCGCGTGATACGCAGTATTTT. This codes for CASSFRQGARDTQYF.

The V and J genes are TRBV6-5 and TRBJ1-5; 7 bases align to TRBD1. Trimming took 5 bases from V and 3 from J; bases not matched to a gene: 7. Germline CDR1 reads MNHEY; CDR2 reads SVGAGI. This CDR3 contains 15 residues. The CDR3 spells CASSRAGQLNQPQHF. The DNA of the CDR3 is TGTGCCAGCAGTCGGGCGGGACAGCTCAATCAGCCCCAGCATTTT.

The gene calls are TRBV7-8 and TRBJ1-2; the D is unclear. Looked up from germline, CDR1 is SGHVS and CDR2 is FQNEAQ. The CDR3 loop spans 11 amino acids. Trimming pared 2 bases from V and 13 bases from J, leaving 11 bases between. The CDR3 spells CASSLIGDPTF. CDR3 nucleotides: TGTGCCAGCAGCTTAATCGGGGATCCCACCTTC.

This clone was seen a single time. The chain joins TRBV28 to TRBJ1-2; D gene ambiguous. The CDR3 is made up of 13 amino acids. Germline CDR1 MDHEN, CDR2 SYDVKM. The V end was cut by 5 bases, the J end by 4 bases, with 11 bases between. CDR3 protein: CASSIPESYGYTF. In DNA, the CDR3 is TGTGCCAGCAGTATCCCCGAATCCTATGGCTACACCTTC.

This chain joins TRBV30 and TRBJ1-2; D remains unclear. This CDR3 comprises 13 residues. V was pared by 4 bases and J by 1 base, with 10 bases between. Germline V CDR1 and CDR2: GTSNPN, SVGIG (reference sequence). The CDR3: CAWIHLFNYGYTF. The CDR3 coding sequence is TGTGCCTGGATCCATCTTTTTAACTATGGCTACACCTTC.

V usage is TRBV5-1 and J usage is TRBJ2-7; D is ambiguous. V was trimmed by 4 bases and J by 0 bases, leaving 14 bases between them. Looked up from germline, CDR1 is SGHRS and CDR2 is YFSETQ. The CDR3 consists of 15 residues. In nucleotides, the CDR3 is TGCGCCAGCAGCGAGGTCGCAAAGCGCTCCTACGAGCAGTACTTC. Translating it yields CASSEVAKRSYEQYF.